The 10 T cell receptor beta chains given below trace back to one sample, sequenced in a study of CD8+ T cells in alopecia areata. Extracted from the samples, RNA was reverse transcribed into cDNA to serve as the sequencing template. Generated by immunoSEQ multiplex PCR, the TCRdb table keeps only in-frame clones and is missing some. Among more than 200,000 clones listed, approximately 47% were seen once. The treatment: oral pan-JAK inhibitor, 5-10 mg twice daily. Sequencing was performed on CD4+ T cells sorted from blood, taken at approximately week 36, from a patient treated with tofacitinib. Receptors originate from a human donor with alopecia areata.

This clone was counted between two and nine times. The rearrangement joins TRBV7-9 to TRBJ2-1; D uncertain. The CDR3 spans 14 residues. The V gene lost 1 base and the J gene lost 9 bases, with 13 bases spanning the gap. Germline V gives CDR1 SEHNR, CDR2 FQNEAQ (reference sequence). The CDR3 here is CASSLENLDAEQFF. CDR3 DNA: TGTGCCAGCAGCTTAGAGAATCTAGATGCTGAGCAGTTCTTC.

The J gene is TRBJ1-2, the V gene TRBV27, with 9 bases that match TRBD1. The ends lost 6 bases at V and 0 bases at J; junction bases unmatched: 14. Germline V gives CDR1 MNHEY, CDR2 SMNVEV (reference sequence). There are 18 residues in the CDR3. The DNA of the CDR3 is TGTGCCAGCAGCAGTCTCCGGGACAGGGAGGGAACTAACTATGGCTACACCTTC. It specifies CASSSLRDREGTNYGYTF.

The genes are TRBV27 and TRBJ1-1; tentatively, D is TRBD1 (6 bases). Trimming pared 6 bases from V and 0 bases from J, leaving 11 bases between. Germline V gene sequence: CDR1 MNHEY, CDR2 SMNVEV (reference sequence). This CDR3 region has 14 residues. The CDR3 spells CASSLGAVNTEAFF. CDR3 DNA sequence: TGTGCCAGCAGCCTGGGGGCAGTGAACACTGAAGCTTTCTTT.

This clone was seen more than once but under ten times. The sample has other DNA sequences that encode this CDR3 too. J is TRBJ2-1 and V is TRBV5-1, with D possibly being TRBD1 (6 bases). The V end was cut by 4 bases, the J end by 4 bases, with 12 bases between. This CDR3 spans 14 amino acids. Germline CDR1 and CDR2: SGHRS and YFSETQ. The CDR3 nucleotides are TGCGCCAGCAGCCTCGGACAGACTTACAATGAGCAGTTCTTC. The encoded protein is CASSLGQTYNEQFF. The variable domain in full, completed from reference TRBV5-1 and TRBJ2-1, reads KAGVTQTPRYLIKTRGQQVTLSCSPISGHRSVSWYQQTPGQGLQFLFEYFSETQRNKGNFPGRFSGRQFSNSRSEMNVSTLELGDSALYLCASSLGQTYNEQFFGPGTRLTVL.

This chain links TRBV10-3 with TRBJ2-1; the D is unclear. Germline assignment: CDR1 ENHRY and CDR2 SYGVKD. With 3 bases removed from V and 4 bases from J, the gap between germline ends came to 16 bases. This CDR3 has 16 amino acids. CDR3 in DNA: TGTGCCATCAGTGAAGGCCCAGACCTATTTTACAATGAGCAGTTCTTC. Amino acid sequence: CAISEGPDLFYNEQFF.

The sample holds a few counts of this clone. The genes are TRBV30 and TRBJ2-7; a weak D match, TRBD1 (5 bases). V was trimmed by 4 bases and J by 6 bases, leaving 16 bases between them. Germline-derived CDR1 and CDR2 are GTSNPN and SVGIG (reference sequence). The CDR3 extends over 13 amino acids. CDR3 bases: TGTGCCTGGAACGTCAGGGTCGATGGCGAGCAGTACTTC. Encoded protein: CAWNVRVDGEQYF.

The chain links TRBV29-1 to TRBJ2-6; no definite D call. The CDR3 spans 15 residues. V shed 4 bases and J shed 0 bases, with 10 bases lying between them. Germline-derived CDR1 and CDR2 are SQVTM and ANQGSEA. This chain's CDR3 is CSVGNSLSGANVLTF. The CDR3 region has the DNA TGCAGCGTTGGTAACAGCCTCTCTGGGGCCAACGTCCTGACTTTC.

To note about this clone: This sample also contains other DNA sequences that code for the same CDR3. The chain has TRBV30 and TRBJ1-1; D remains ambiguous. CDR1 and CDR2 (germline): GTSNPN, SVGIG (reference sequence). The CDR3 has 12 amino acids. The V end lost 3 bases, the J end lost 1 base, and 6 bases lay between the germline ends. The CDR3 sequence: CAWSVWNTEAFF. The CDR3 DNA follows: TGTGCCTGGAGCGTATGGAACACTGAAGCTTTCTTT. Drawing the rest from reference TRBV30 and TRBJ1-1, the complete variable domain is SQTIHQWPATLVQPVGSPLSLECTVEGTSNPNLYWYRQAAGRGLQLLFYSVGIGQISSEVPQNLSASRPQDRQFILSSKKLLLSDSGFYLCAWSVWNTEAFFGQGTRLTVV.

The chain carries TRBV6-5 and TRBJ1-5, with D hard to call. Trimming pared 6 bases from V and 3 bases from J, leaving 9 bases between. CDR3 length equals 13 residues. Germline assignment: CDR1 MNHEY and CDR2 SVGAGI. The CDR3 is CASRRTDNQPQHF. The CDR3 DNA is TGTGCCAGCAGGAGGACTGACAATCAGCCCCAGCATTTT.

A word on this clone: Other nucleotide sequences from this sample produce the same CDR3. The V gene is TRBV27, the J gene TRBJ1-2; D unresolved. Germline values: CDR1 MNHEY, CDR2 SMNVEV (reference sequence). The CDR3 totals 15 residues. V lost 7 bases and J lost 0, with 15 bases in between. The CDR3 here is CASTPSPRANYGYTF. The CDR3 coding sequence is TGTGCCAGCACTCCCTCCCCTAGAGCTAACTATGGCTACACCTTC.